The TCR beta chain described here comes from a study of shared T cell receptors in the human thymus. Germline assignment: CDR1 SGHDT and CDR2 YYEEEE. The J segment lost 0 bases and the V segment lost 4 bases, leaving 11 bases of the junction unmatched. The CDR3 has 17 residues. TCRdb's table, derived via immunoSEQ multiplex PCR, lists solely in-frame clones and lacks some. The sample holds approximately 730,000 clones, roughly 85% seen once. The same data also went into a second study, on human thymus T cells.

This rearrangement joins TRBV5-6 to TRBJ2-3, with 7 bases matching TRBD2. The sequenced sample was thymocytes. This receptor was obtained from a girl younger than two with a congenital heart defect. The CDR3 DNA is TGTGCCAGCAGCGGCTCTCTCCGGGGGGTTAGCACAGATACGCAGTATTTT. This encodes CASSGSLRGVSTDTQYF.